One and the same sample provided the 24 T cell receptor beta chains below, sequenced in a study of blood T cell repertoires in COVID-19. Generated by immunoSEQ multiplex PCR, the TCRdb table keeps only in-frame clones and is missing some. The sample holds hundreds of thousands of clones; around 87% are singletons and the top ten take around 1%. Sequencing was performed on PBMCs or T cells enriched from blood (not recorded which). The origin of the receptors is a man aged 18 to 29 who had recovered from COVID-19.

The V call is TRBV9, the J call TRBJ2-2, with TRBD2 matching 10 bases. Germline trimming cut 1 base from V and 6 bases from J; bases unmatched to any gene: 6. The length of the CDR3 is 16 residues. From germline, CDR1 is SGDLS and CDR2 YYNGEE. In nucleotides, the CDR3 is TGTGCCAGCAGCGTATCTAGCGGGAGTGGGCCCGGGGAGCTGTTTTTT. Translation: CASSVSSGSGPGELFF.

V usage is TRBV5-1 and J usage is TRBJ2-2; 10 bases are a match to TRBD2. CDR1 is SGHRS and CDR2 is YFSETQ in the germline V gene. The CDR3 totals 17 residues. V shed 4 bases and J 6 bases; nucleotides not matched to a gene: 12. The CDR3 DNA is TGCGCCAGCAGCCCCGAGCCTAGCGGGGGTTTCTCCGGGGAGCTGTTTTTT. Amino acids: CASSPEPSGGFSGELFF.

The table lists this clone with a few counts. The CDR3 bases are TGTGCCAGCAGCATTAACGGTTGGGCTAGCGGCCTCCAAGAGACCCAGTACTTC. As protein: CASSINGWASGLQETQYF. The chain is built from TRBV7-2 and TRBJ2-5; 7 nucleotides match TRBD2. The CDR3 has 18 amino acids. Unmatched junction bases numbered 16, after V lost 5 bases and J lost 1 base. Germline V gives CDR1 SGHTA, CDR2 FQGNSA.

J is TRBJ2-7 and V is TRBV12-5; D call uncertain. The V and J ends lost 6 bases and 6 bases respectively, with 9 bases between them. Germline V gives CDR1 LGHNT, CDR2 FRNRAP. The CDR3 runs to 11 residues. The chain's CDR3 is CASGSIGEQYF. The CDR3 nucleotides are TGTGCTAGTGGGAGTATCGGCGAGCAGTACTTC.

CDR3 amino acids: CASSSTVNTEAFF. In nucleotides, the CDR3 is TGTGCCAGCAGCTCGACAGTCAACACTGAAGCTTTCTTT. V and J are TRBV7-9 and TRBJ1-1; a possible D gene is TRBD1 (5 bases). The CDR3 loop spans 13 amino acids. Germline CDR1 is SEHNR and CDR2 is FQNEAQ (reference sequence). Trimming took 4 bases from V and 2 from J, leaving 8 bases between them.

V usage is TRBV12-5 and J usage is TRBJ2-1, with TRBD1 matching 7 bases. The germline gives CDR1 LGHNT, CDR2 FRNRAP. With 11 bases clipped from V and 3 bases from J, the junction kept 7 bases outside the gene matches. The CDR3 totals 13 residues. CDR3 in amino acids: CAGYRGLYNEQFF. The CDR3 nucleotides read TGTGCTGGTTATAGGGGGCTCTACAATGAGCAGTTCTTC.

The genes are TRBV10-3 and TRBJ1-1; the match to TRBD1 covers 9 bases. V dropped 7 bases and J dropped 1; count of bases not matched to a gene: 7. This CDR3 is built from 15 residues. The V gene's germline CDR1 is ENHRY and CDR2 SYGVKD. The CDR3 here is CAITNEGQGNTEAFF. The CDR3 DNA reads TGTGCCATCACCAACGAGGGACAGGGGAACACTGAAGCTTTCTTT.

This chain joins TRBV19 and TRBJ1-2, with TRBD1 matching 9 bases. The CDR3 is 16 residues long. CDR1 is LNHDA and CDR2 is SQIVND in the germline V gene (reference sequence). With V trimmed by 5 bases and J by 2 bases, 9 bases remained unmatched. The CDR3 sequence is CASSASWDRVNYGYTF. The CDR3 nucleotides read TGTGCCAGTAGTGCTTCTTGGGACAGGGTCAACTATGGCTACACCTTC. The variable domain in full, with the rest retrieved from reference TRBV19 and TRBJ1-2, is DGGITQSPKYLFRKEGQNVTLSCEQNLNHDAMYWYRQDPGQGLRLIYYSQIVNDFQKGDIAEGYSVSREKKESFPLTVTSAQKNPTAFYLCASSASWDRVNYGYTFGSGTRLTVV.

The chain uses TRBV24-1 and TRBJ2-3, with 8 bases that match TRBD1. After removal of 10 bases from V and 0 bases from J, the junction contained 17 bases not matched to a gene. The CDR3 has 18 amino acids. From germline, CDR1 is KGHDR and CDR2 SFDVKD. The DNA of the CDR3 is TGTGCCACTGACGGACAGGGAACGACTATGAGAAGCACAGATACGCAGTATTTT. Its protein is CATDGQGTTMRSTDTQYF.

V is TRBV4-1 and J is TRBJ2-7; TRBD2 might be the D (6 bases). Trimming pared 2 bases from V and 3 bases from J, leaving 14 bases between. Germline lookup yields CDR1 MGHRA and CDR2 YSYEKL. CDR3 length: 15 amino acids. CDR3 sequence reads: CASSQTEGLVYEQYF. The CDR3 DNA sequence: TGCGCCAGCAGCCAAACGGAGGGATTAGTCTACGAGCAGTACTTC.

The chain links TRBV4-1 to TRBJ1-2, with TRBD1 matching 7 bases. The V gene end was trimmed by 5 bases and the J gene end by 2 bases; junction bases not matched to a gene: 11. Germline CDR1 reads MGHRA; CDR2 reads YSYEKL. This CDR3 is 16 amino acids long. In DNA form, the CDR3 reads TGCGCCAGCAGCGCATGGACAGGAAGGGGGAACTATGGCTACACCTTC. Its translation is CASSAWTGRGNYGYTF.

The chain carries TRBV3-1 (or the pseudogene TRBV3-2) and TRBJ2-7; TRBD1 agrees at 10 bases. Germline assignment: CDR1 LGHDT and CDR2 YNNKEL (reference sequence). Germline trimming cut 5 bases from V and 3 bases from J; bases unmatched to any gene: 4. This CDR3 region has 14 residues. Here the CDR3 reads CASSSRDRGYEQYF. In DNA, the CDR3 is TGTGCCAGCAGCTCCCGGGACAGGGGCTACGAGCAGTACTTC.

Written as DNA, the CDR3 is TGTGCCAGCAGCGTCACAGGGGCTCGTGGCTACACCTTC. Protein product: CASSVTGARGYTF. The V call is TRBV9, the J call TRBJ1-2; 7 nucleotides match TRBD1. The CDR3 loop spans 13 amino acids. Trimming took 2 bases from V and 7 from J; bases not matched to a gene: 5. Germline V gene data show CDR1 as SGDLS and CDR2 as YYNGEE. The whole variable domain, remainder taken from reference TRBV9 and TRBJ1-2, is DSGVTQTPKHLITATGQRVTLRCSPRSGDLSVYWYQQSLDQGLQFLIQYYNGEERAKGNILERFSAQQFPDLHSELNLSSLELGDSALYFCASSVTGARGYTFGSGTRLTVV.

The chain uses TRBV6-5 and TRBJ2-3, with D possibly matching TRBD1 (6 bases). Per germline, CDR1 MNHEY and CDR2 SVGAGI. The CDR3 runs to 14 residues. Trimming removed 6 bases from V and 4 bases from J, with 14 bases in between. As DNA, the CDR3 is TGTGCCAGCAGCCGAGGACAGCCCCCAGATACGCAGTATTTT. Residues: CASSRGQPPDTQYF.

This clone appeared once. The V and J genes are TRBV7-7 and TRBJ2-7; 8 bases agree with TRBD1. Germline lookup yields CDR1 SSHAT and CDR2 FNYEAQ (reference sequence). The CDR3 is 15 residues long. V lost 4 bases to trimming and J lost 5 bases; unmatched junction nucleotides: 10. The CDR3 loop reads CASSSGQGASHEQYF. In DNA, the CDR3 is TGTGCCAGCAGCTCCGGACAGGGAGCTAGTCACGAGCAGTACTTC.

This clone was detected only once. The chain is built from TRBV18 and TRBJ1-2; no clear D. V was cut by 1 base and J by 1 base, with 7 bases left in between. Looked up from germline, CDR1 is KGHSH and CDR2 is LQKENI. The CDR3 contains 14 residues. The CDR3 nucleotides read TGTGCCAGCTCACCACAAAATCGTAACTATGGCTACACCTTC. Protein: CASSPQNRNYGYTF.

The chain has TRBV6-5 and TRBJ1-1; 7 bases fit TRBD1. The V and J ends lost 6 bases and 1 base, in that order; junction bases with no gene match: 8. The CDR3 has 15 amino acids. CDR1 and CDR2 (germline): MNHEY, SVGAGI. The CDR3 sequence is CASRLQGNWNTEAFF. CDR3 bases: TGTGCCAGCAGACTACAGGGGAATTGGAACACTGAAGCTTTCTTT.

V gene TRBV9 combines with J gene TRBJ2-1, with TRBD2 identical over 10 bases. CDR3 length: 20 residues. Germline V gene lookup returns CDR1 SGDLS and CDR2 YYNGEE. V lost 4 bases and J lost 4; bases outside the gene matches: 20. This chain's CDR3 is CASSREVLAGSSRLYNEQFF. The CDR3 coding sequence is TGTGCCAGCAGCAGAGAGGTACTAGCGGGGTCCTCAAGGTTATACAATGAGCAGTTCTTC.

V usage is TRBV7-8 and J usage is TRBJ2-7; D might be TRBD1 (6 bases). This CDR3 is built from 18 residues. CDR1 SGHVS and CDR2 FQNEAQ come from the germline V gene. V was clipped by 0 bases and J by 2 bases, with 20 bases between them. This chain's CDR3 is CASSLAATLSTGAYEQYF. As DNA, the CDR3 is TGTGCCAGCAGCTTAGCAGCTACCTTGTCGACAGGAGCCTACGAGCAGTACTTC.

The chain couples TRBV29-1 to TRBJ2-1; 10 bases fit TRBD1. The CDR3 length is 12 residues. Unmatched junction bases numbered 1, after V lost 3 bases and J lost 8 bases. Per the germline V gene, CDR1 is SQVTM and CDR2 is ANQGSEA. This CDR3 reads CSVEDRGDEQFF. DNA for the CDR3: TGCAGCGTTGAGGACAGGGGGGATGAGCAGTTCTTC.

The chain recombines TRBV6-2 or TRBV6-3 with TRBJ1-2; 9 bases are shared with TRBD1. V lost 5 bases to trimming and J lost 8 bases; unmatched junction nucleotides: 12. CDR1 and CDR2 (germline): MNHEY, SVGEGT. The CDR3 is 15 amino acids. The DNA of the CDR3 is TGTGCCAGCAGTCGGAGGACAGGGGAAGTATCAGGCTACACCTTC. Protein product: CASSRRTGEVSGYTF.

The sample holds a few counts of this clone. The rearrangement links TRBV5-5 to TRBJ1-2, with TRBD1 as a possible D gene (5 bases). Trimming removed 6 bases at V and 0 bases at J, with 21 bases between. This CDR3 is built from 17 residues. Germline V gene lookup returns CDR1 SGHKS and CDR2 YYEKEE (reference sequence). The CDR3 region has the DNA TGTGCCAGCACCAACACAGGCAGTTTCGGAGCTAACTATGGCTACACCTTC. Its translation is CASTNTGSFGANYGYTF.

This clone has only a few counts. The V call is TRBV27, the J call TRBJ2-1; the D is unclear. The V gene lost 2 bases and the J gene lost 13 bases, with 6 bases spanning the gap. The CDR3 contains 10 residues. CDR1 MNHEY and CDR2 SMNVEV come from the germline V gene (reference sequence). The CDR3 loop reads CASSLPSQFF. As DNA, the CDR3 is TGTGCCAGCAGTTTACCGTCTCAGTTCTTC.

The chain recombines TRBV24-1 with TRBJ1-1; no clear D. Trimming took 2 bases from V and 4 from J, leaving 7 bases between them. CDR3 size: 13 residues. The germline CDR1 and CDR2 sequences are KGHDR and SFDVKD. This chain's CDR3 is CATSDSVFTEAFF. The CDR3 DNA reads TGTGCCACCAGTGATTCAGTATTCACTGAAGCTTTCTTT.